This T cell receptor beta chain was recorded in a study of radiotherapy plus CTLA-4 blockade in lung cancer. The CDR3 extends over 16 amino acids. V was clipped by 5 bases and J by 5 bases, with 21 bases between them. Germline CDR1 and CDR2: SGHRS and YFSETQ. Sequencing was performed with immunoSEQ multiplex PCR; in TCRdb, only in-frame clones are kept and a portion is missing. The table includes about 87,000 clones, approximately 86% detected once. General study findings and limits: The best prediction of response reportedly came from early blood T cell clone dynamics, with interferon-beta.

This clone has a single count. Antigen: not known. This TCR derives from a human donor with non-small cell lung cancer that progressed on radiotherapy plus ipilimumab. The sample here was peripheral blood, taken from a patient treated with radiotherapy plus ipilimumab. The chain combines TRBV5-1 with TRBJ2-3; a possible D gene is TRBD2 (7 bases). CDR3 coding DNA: TGCGCCAGCAGTCGCCAGGGGAGCGGGGCAGGAGATACGCAGTATTTT. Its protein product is CASSRQGSGAGDTQYF. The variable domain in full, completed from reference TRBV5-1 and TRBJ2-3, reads KAGVTQTPRYLIKTRGQQVTLSCSPISGHRSVSWYQQTPGQGLQFLFEYFSETQRNKGNFPGRFSGRQFSNSRSEMNVSTLELGDSALYLCASSRQGSGAGDTQYFGPGTRLTVL.